Listed below are T cell receptor beta chains from one sample, sequenced in a study of a mutant IDH1 vaccine in newly diagnosed glioma. Which antigens these TCRs recognize remains unknown. Sequencing used immunoSEQ multiplex PCR; TCRdb keeps in-frame clones, though not all of them. The sample yields about 54,000 clones, around 83% seen once. This material consisted of PBMCs, taken from a glioma patient whose treatment included an IDH1 peptide vaccine. These receptors all come from a woman aged 45-65 years with glioma. Both conserved end residues are part of each CDR3. The D gene is left open where the match is weak. Clone size is shown for a subset of rows, as once, few, many or a class of expanded clone.

CDR3: CASTRGASGGYNEQFF
DNA: TGTGCCAGCACCCGTGGTGCTAGCGGGGGTTACAATGAGCAGTTCTTC
D: TRBD2
J: TRBJ2-1
size: -
V: TRBV2

CDR3: CASSTGRVLDTEAFF
DNA: TGTGCCAGTAGTACGGGCAGGGTTTTGGACACTGAAGCTTTCTTT
D: -
J: TRBJ1-1
size: -
V: TRBV19

CDR3: CASREGNGYTF
DNA: TGTGCCAGCAGAGAAGGGAATGGCTACACCTTC
D: -
J: TRBJ1-2
size: few
V: TRBV5-4

CDR3: CASKEYGPGGETQYF
DNA: TGTGCCAGCAAAGAATACGGGCCGGGCGGGGAGACCCAGTACTTC
D: -
J: TRBJ2-5
size: -
V: TRBV6-1

CDR3: CASSKQGTTNEKLFF
DNA: TGTGCCAGTAGTAAGCAGGGGACAACTAATGAAAAACTGTTTTTT
D: -
J: TRBJ1-4
size: -
V: TRBV19

CDR3: CGVAGSGANVLTF
DNA: TGTGGAGTGGCGGGCTCTGGGGCCAACGTCCTGACTTTC
D: -
J: TRBJ2-6
size: -
V: TRBV6-1

CDR3: CASSLGKDQPQHF
DNA: TGCGCCAGCAGCTTGGGGAAAGATCAGCCCCAGCATTTT
D: -
J: TRBJ1-5
size: -
V: TRBV5-1

CDR3: CASMGDPRPEKLFF
DNA: TGTGCCAGTATGGGGGATCCCCGGCCTGAAAAACTGTTTTTT
D: -
J: TRBJ1-4
size: -
V: TRBV19

CDR3: CASNAWRDHYNEQFF
DNA: TGTGCCAGCAACGCATGGAGGGACCACTACAATGAGCAGTTCTTC
D: -
J: TRBJ2-1
size: -
V: TRBV28

CDR3: CASSLGQGIYEQYF
DNA: TGCGCCAGCAGCTTGGGTCAGGGCATCTACGAGCAGTACTTC
D: -
J: TRBJ2-7
size: few
V: TRBV5-1

CDR3: CASRGLEKLFF
DNA: TGTGCCAGCAGGGGGTTGGAAAAACTGTTTTTT
D: -
J: TRBJ1-4
size: -
V: TRBV6-5

CDR3: CASSVTGSYEQYF
DNA: TGTGCCAGCAGCGTAACGGGGTCCTACGAGCAGTACTTC
D: -
J: TRBJ2-7
size: -
V: TRBV9

CDR3: CASSGHNSPLHF
DNA: TGTGCCAGCAGCGGCCATAATTCACCCCTCCACTTT
D: -
J: TRBJ1-6
size: -
V: TRBV9

CDR3: CARWERGPSYEQYF
DNA: TGTGCCAGATGGGAGCGGGGGCCCTCCTACGAGCAGTACTTC
D: TRBD2
J: TRBJ2-7
size: once
V: TRBV5-3

CDR3: CAISDRDRGSQPQHF
DNA: TGTGCCATCAGCGACAGGGACAGGGGCTCTCAGCCCCAGCATTTT
D: TRBD1
J: TRBJ1-5
size: -
V: TRBV10-3

CDR3: CASSQDLRTGDTQYF
DNA: TGTGCCAGCAGCCAAGACTTGCGGACAGGAGATACGCAGTATTTT
D: TRBD1
J: TRBJ2-3
size: medium-sized
V: TRBV14

CDR3: CASSPRPDYAGNEKLFF
DNA: TGTGCCAGCTCACCTCGCCCGGACTATGCGGGGAATGAAAAACTGTTTTTT
D: -
J: TRBJ1-4
size: -
V: TRBV18

CDR3: CASSPNPYEQYF
DNA: TGTGCCAGCTCACCAAACCCCTACGAGCAGTACTTC
D: -
J: TRBJ2-7
size: -
V: TRBV18

CDR3: CASSLQGSYEQYF
DNA: TGTGCCAGCAGCTTGCAGGGTTCCTACGAGCAGTACTTC
D: -
J: TRBJ2-7
size: -
V: TRBV5-6

CDR3: CAWSEAGWGEKLFF
DNA: TGTGCCTGGAGTGAGGCAGGGTGGGGAGAAAAACTGTTTTTT
D: -
J: TRBJ1-4
size: -
V: TRBV30

CDR3: CAISDRGLGTNTGELFF
DNA: TGTGCCATCAGTGACCGGGGACTAGGAACGAACACCGGGGAGCTGTTTTTT
D: TRBD2
J: TRBJ2-2
size: -
V: TRBV10-3

CDR3: CASRTRAGNYGYTF
DNA: TGTGCCAGCAGAACTCGCGCAGGGAACTATGGCTACACCTTC
D: -
J: TRBJ1-2
size: -
V: TRBV5-6

CDR3: CASSLSRGASYNSPLHF
DNA: TGTGCCAGCAGTTTATCACGGGGGGCGTCCTATAATTCACCCCTCCACTTT
D: -
J: TRBJ1-6
size: -
V: TRBV27

CDR3: CASSPRTSGGYNEQFF
DNA: TGTGCCAGCAGCCCGAGGACTAGCGGGGGTTACAATGAGCAGTTCTTC
D: TRBD2
J: TRBJ2-1
size: -
V: TRBV9

CDR3: CASSLVQGGNTIYF
DNA: TGTGCCAGCAGCTTGGTCCAGGGTGGAAACACCATATATTTT
D: -
J: TRBJ1-3
size: -
V: TRBV5-6

CDR3: CASSVTPENTEAFF
DNA: TGTGCCAGCAGCGTAACCCCTGAGAACACTGAAGCTTTCTTT
D: -
J: TRBJ1-1
size: few
V: TRBV9

CDR3: CASSLGTSSTYGYTF
DNA: TGTGCCAGCAGCTTGGGGACCAGTTCGACATATGGCTACACCTTC
D: -
J: TRBJ1-2
size: -
V: TRBV14

CDR3: CASTQGGAGLGREKLFF
DNA: TGTGCCAGTACCCAGGGGGGCGCTGGTCTAGGGCGTGAAAAACTGTTTTTT
D: TRBD1
J: TRBJ1-4
size: -
V: TRBV19

CDR3: CASSQDGTGGDQPQHF
DNA: TGCGCCAGCAGCCAAGATGGCACAGGAGGTGATCAGCCCCAGCATTTT
D: -
J: TRBJ1-5
size: -
V: TRBV4-3

CDR3: CASSLAPGEQYF
DNA: TGTGCCAGCAGCTTGGCCCCGGGAGAGCAGTACTTC
D: -
J: TRBJ2-7
size: -
V: TRBV5-4

CDR3: CASSLMPPGVSNQPQHF
DNA: TGTGCCAGCAGCTTAATGCCGCCAGGGGTTAGCAATCAGCCCCAGCATTTT
D: -
J: TRBJ1-5
size: once
V: TRBV7-4

CDR3: CAWSRGTENYGYTF
DNA: TGTGCCTGGAGCCGCGGGACAGAGAACTATGGCTACACCTTC
D: TRBD1
J: TRBJ1-2
size: -
V: TRBV30

CDR3: CASSQEGLLNTEAFF
DNA: TGCGCCAGCAGCCAAGAAGGGCTGCTGAACACTGAAGCTTTCTTT
D: -
J: TRBJ1-1
size: -
V: TRBV4-3

CDR3: CASSHHPTEPYNEQFF
DNA: TGCGCCAGCAGTCACCACCCAACCGAACCCTACAATGAGCAGTTCTTC
D: -
J: TRBJ2-1
size: -
V: TRBV4-3

CDR3: CASSVGWTGGNYGYTF
DNA: TGTGCCAGCAGCGTAGGGTGGACGGGAGGTAACTATGGCTACACCTTC
D: -
J: TRBJ1-2
size: -
V: TRBV9

CDR3: CSAEGRTNTGELFF
DNA: TGCAGCGCCGAGGGCAGGACGAACACCGGGGAGCTGTTTTTT
D: -
J: TRBJ2-2
size: -
V: TRBV29-1

CDR3: CASSLNRDGEAFF
DNA: TGCGCCAGCAGCTTAAACAGGGACGGTGAAGCTTTCTTT
D: -
J: TRBJ1-1
size: few
V: TRBV5-1

CDR3: CASSFQGHNEQFF
DNA: TGTGCCAGCAGCTTCCAGGGTCACAATGAGCAGTTCTTC
D: -
J: TRBJ2-1
size: -
V: TRBV11-2

CDR3: CATSSTGGGQPQHF
DNA: TGTGCCACCTCCTCGACAGGGGGAGGTCAGCCCCAGCATTTT
D: TRBD1
J: TRBJ1-5
size: -
V: TRBV6-1

CDR3: CASSLAGGGAYEQYF
DNA: TGCGCCAGCAGCTTGGCTGGCGGGGGGGCTTACGAGCAGTACTTC
D: TRBD2
J: TRBJ2-7
size: -
V: TRBV5-1

CDR3: CASSLPRTGGDEKLFF
DNA: TGTGCCAGCAGCTTACCACGGACAGGGGGTGATGAAAAACTGTTTTTT
D: TRBD1
J: TRBJ1-4
size: -
V: TRBV7-2

CDR3: CASSDPARNTGELFF
DNA: TGTGCCAGCAGTGACCCGGCCAGGAACACCGGGGAGCTGTTTTTT
D: -
J: TRBJ2-2
size: few
V: TRBV6-4

CDR3: CASSLVRESGYTF
DNA: TGCGCCAGCAGCTTGGTCAGGGAGTCTGGCTACACCTTC
D: -
J: TRBJ1-2
size: -
V: TRBV5-1

CDR3: CASSFGTGAGNEQFF
DNA: TGTGCCAGCAGTTTTGGTACCGGGGCGGGGAATGAGCAGTTCTTC
D: -
J: TRBJ2-1
size: -
V: TRBV27

CDR3: CASSSGTENSPLHF
DNA: TGTGCCAGCAGTTCCGGGACAGAGAATTCACCCCTCCACTTT
D: TRBD1
J: TRBJ1-6
size: -
V: TRBV27

CDR3: CASSRGQGAMGGYTF
DNA: TGTGCCAGCAGTCGAGGACAGGGGGCAATGGGTGGCTACACCTTC
D: TRBD1
J: TRBJ1-2
size: -
V: TRBV27

CDR3: CASKTGTGGPWVQETQYF
DNA: TGCGCCAGTAAAACCGGGACAGGGGGCCCTTGGGTCCAAGAGACCCAGTACTTC
D: TRBD1
J: TRBJ2-5
size: -
V: TRBV5-1

CDR3: CASSEQAQSQHF
DNA: TGTGCCAGCAGTGAACAGGCCCAATCCCAGCATTTT
D: -
J: TRBJ1-5
size: once
V: TRBV2

CDR3: CASIRTSPRGETQYF
DNA: TGTGCCAGCATCCGGACTAGCCCGCGGGGTGAGACCCAGTACTTC
D: TRBD2
J: TRBJ2-5
size: -
V: TRBV2

CDR3: CASSRPGSPREKLFF
DNA: TGTGCCAGCAGTCGCCCCGGATCCCCGAGGGAAAAACTGTTTTTT
D: -
J: TRBJ1-4
size: -
V: TRBV7-9

CDR3: CASSPRQSPLAGANVLTF
DNA: TGCGCCAGCAGCCCCCGGCAGTCCCCTCTAGCTGGGGCCAACGTCCTGACTTTC
D: -
J: TRBJ2-6
size: -
V: TRBV5-1

CDR3: CASSEGYSGANVLTF
DNA: TGTGCCAGCAGTGAAGGATACTCTGGGGCCAACGTCCTGACTTTC
D: -
J: TRBJ2-6
size: -
V: TRBV6-1

CDR3: CASTPPGEQPQHF
DNA: TGTGCCAGTACCCCCCCTGGGGAACAGCCCCAGCATTTT
D: -
J: TRBJ1-5
size: -
V: TRBV19